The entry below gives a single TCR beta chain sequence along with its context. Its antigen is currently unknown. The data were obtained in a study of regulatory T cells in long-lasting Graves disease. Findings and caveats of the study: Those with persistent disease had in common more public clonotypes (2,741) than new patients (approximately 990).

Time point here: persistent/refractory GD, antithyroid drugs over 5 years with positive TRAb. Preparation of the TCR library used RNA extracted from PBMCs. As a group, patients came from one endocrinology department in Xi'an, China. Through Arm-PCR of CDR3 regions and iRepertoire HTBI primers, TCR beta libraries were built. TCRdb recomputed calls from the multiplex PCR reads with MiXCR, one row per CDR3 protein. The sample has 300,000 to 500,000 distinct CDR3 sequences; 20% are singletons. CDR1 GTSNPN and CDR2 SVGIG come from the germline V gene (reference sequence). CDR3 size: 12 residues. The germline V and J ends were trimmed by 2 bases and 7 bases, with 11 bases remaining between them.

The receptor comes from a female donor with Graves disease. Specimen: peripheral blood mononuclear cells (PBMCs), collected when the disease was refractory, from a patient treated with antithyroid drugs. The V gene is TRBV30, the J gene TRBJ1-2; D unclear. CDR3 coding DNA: TGTGCCTGGAGTAAGCCACGGGGTGGCTACACCTTC. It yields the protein CAWSKPRGGYTF. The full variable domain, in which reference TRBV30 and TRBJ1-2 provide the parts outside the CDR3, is SQTIHQWPATLVQPVGSPLSLECTVEGTSNPNLYWYRQAAGRGLQLLFYSVGIGQISSEVPQNLSASRPQDRQFILSSKKLLLSDSGFYLCAWSKPRGGYTFGSGTRLTVV.